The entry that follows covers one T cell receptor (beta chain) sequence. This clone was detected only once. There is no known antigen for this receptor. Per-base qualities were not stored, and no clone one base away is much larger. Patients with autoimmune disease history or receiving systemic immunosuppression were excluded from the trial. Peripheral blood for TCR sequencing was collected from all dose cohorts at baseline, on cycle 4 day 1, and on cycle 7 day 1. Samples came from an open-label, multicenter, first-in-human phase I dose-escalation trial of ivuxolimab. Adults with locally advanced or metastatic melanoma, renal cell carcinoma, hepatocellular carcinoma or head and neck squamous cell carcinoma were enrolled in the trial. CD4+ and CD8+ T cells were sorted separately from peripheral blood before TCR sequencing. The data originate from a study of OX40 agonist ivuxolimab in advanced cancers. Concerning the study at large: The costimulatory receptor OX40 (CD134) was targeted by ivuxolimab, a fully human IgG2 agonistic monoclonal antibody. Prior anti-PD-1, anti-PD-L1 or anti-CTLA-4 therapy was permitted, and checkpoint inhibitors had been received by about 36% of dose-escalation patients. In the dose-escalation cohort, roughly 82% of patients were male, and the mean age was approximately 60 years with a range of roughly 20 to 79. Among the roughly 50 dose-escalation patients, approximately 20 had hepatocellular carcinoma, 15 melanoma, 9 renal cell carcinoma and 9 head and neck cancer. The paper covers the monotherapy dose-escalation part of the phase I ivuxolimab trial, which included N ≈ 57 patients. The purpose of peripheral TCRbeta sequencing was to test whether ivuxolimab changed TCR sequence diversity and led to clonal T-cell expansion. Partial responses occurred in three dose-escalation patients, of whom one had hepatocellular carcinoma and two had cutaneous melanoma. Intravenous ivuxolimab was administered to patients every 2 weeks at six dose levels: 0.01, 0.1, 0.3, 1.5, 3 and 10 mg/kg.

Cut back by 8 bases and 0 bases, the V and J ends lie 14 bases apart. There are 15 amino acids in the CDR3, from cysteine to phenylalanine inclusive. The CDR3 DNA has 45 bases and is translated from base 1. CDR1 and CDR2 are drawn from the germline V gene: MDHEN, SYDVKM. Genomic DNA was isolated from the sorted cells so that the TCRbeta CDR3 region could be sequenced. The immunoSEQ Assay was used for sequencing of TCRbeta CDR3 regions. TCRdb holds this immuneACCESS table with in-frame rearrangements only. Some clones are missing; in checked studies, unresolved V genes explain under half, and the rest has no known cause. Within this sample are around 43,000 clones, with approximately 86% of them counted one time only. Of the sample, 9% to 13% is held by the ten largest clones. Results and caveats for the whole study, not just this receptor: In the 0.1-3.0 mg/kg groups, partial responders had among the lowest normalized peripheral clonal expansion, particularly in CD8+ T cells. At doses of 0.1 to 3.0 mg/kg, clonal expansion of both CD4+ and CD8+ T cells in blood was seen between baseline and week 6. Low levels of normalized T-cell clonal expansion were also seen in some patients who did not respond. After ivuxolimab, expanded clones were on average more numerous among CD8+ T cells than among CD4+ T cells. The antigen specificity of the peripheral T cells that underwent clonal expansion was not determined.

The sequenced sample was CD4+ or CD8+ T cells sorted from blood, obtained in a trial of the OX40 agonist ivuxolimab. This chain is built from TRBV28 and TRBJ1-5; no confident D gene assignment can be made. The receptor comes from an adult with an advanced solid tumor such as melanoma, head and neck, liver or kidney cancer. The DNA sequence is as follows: TGTGCCAGCCTGGAAACGGGGAATAGCAATCAGCCCCAGCATTTT. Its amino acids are CASLETGNSNQPQHF.